This T cell receptor (beta chain) appears in the sequencing data of a study of blood T cell repertoires in COVID-19 (dated by TCRdb to 2020 to 2021). Looking at the study overall: Collaborator samples came from the United States, Italy and Spain and covered acute and convalescent phases of COVID-19. The prospective study material was composed of cDNA or gDNA derived from T cells, B-cell-depleted T cells, or PBMCs. Deeply sampled blood TCRbeta repertoires from subjects exposed to, actively infected with, or recovered from COVID-19 were included in the dataset. The repertoires were made available in a free public database intended to serve as a resource for research on the immune response to SARS-CoV-2. The samples were drawn from the first 160 participants of the ongoing ImmuneRACE study and from under 1,500 subjects provided by 6 global collaborators. The sample metadata nearly always contained a de-identified subject ID, COVID-19 status, age in years and sex. HLA class I and class II types, where available, came from metadata supplied by the sample provider rather than from assay-based typing. What the study reported, not specific to this receptor: Clinical and demographic metadata were provided uncurated, with the amount varying by source and participant.

Comments on this clone: It lacks a known antigen. Per-base qualities were not stored, and no clone one base away is much larger.

The germline V gene yields SGHTA for CDR1 and FQGNSA for CDR2. The CDR3 covers 13 residues, taking in both the cysteine and the phenylalanine. The read is trimmed to its CDR3 DNA, 39 bases read in frame from base 1. V is clipped by 8 bases and J by 0 bases, and the sequence between their germline boundaries is 8 bases long. TCRbeta CDR3 regions were amplified from genomic DNA using the immunoSEQ Assay, a bias-controlled multiplex PCR. In the authors' own workflow: Nucleated cell counts per sample were estimated from amplification of reference gene primers within the assay. Sequence reads were collapsed and filtered to measure the absolute abundance of every unique TCRbeta CDR3 rearrangement. For each sample, productive Simpson clonality was calculated by taking the square root of Simpson's diversity index across productive rearrangements. The clones in this table, taken by TCRdb from immuneACCESS, are in-frame only. Not every clone is retained; where verified, under half of the shortfall comes from an unresolved V gene, and the cause of the rest is unknown. V and J calls and clone size come straight from that table; D and trimming were deduced from the DNA. The sample data list 200,000 to 250,000 clones, and about 87% of these were observed just once. The ten largest clones represent about 2.5% of the sample.

One collaborating source in Seattle enrolled patients during active infection and followed them longitudinally through the course of disease. Whole blood was collected in K2EDTA tubes by collaborating institutions according to the institutions' own protocols. Collaborator samples were shipped for TCRbeta analysis as frozen whole blood, isolated PBMCs, or DNA extracted from either sample type. Sequenced material: peripheral blood. The chain is assembled from TRBV7-2 and TRBJ1-3; 6 matching bases give a weak D call of TRBD1. The receptor was derived from a man aged 25-40 years with COVID-19, enrolled during active disease. The CDR3 region reads CASPGDSGNTIYF. The nucleotides read TGTGCCAGCCCAGGGGACTCTGGAAACACCATATATTTT.